This T cell receptor beta chain was identified during a study of human T cells and chemical hapten exposure. This clonotype was detected many times. Germline values: CDR1 DFQATT, CDR2 SNEGSKA (reference sequence). CDR3 length: 15 amino acids. The trim removed 3 bases at V and 0 bases at J, leaving 7 bases unmatched. TCRdb reprocessed the RACE reads with MiXCR, giving one entry per CDR3 protein. The sample holds over 70,000 distinct CDR3 sequences, approximately 10% seen once. Noted time point: patch test 3, about 24 weeks after DPC sensitization. Treatment given: therapeutic diphenylcyclopropenone sensitization with weekly scalp DPC.

The chain combines TRBV20-1 with TRBJ1-1, with 7 bases matching TRBD1. The sequence came from a woman in her twenties or thirties with alopecia areata. Some clones in this sample may be carry-over from other donors' samples. The sample consisted of whole blood, taken in connection with sensitization to the hapten diphenylcyclopropenone (DPC). Written as DNA, the CDR3 is TGCAGTGCTAGGCCTCAGGGGGGCCTGAACACTGAAGCTTTCTTT. Translated, it gives CSARPQGGLNTEAFF.